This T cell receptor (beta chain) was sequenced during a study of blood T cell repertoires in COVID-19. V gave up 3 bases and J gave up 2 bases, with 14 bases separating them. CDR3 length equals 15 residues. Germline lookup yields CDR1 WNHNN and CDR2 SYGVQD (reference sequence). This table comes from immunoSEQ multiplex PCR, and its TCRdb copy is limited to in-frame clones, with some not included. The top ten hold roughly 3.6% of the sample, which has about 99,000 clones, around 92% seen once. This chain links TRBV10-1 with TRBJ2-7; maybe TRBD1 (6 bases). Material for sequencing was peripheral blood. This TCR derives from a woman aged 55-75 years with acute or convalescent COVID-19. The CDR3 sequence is CASSDRGKGTYEQYF. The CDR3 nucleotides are TGCGCCAGCAGTGACAGGGGTAAGGGGACCTACGAGCAGTACTTC.